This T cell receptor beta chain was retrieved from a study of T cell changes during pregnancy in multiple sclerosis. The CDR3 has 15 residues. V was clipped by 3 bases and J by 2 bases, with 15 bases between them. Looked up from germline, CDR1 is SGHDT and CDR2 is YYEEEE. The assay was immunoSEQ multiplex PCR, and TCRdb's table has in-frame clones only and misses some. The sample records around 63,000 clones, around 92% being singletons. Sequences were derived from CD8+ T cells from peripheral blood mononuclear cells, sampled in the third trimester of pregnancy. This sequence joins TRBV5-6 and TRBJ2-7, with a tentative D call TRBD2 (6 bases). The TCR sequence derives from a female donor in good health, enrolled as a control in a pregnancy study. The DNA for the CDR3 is TGTGCCAGCAGCTCCCCCCGGGGGAACCCCTACGAGCAGTACTTC. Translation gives CASSSPRGNPYEQYF.